What follows is one T cell receptor (beta chain) and its context. The data were produced by immunoSEQ multiplex PCR, yet TCRdb's version contains in-frame clones alone and is incomplete. The repertoire includes a few hundred thousand clones, roughly 84% of them detected once, and 11% to 15% sits in the top ten. These data belong to a study of cytomegalovirus exposure and HLA in healthy donors. The CDR3 length is 11 residues. Germline V gives CDR1 LNHNV, CDR2 YYDKDF (reference sequence). Trimming removed 3 bases from V and 6 bases from J, with 5 bases in between. This TCR came from a woman between 25 and 40 years old in good health and CMV-seropositive. The chain uses TRBV15 and TRBJ1-1; D not resolved. The sequenced material came from PBMCs. The CDR3 DNA follows: TGTGCCACCAGCAGCCTCTCTGAAGCTTTCTTT. Translation gives CATSSLSEAFF. Full variable domain (outside the CDR3, taken from reference TRBV15 and TRBJ1-1): DAMVIQNPRYQVTQFGKPVTLSCSQTLNHNVMYWYQQKSSQAPKLLFHYYDKDFNNEADTPDNFQSRRPNTSFCFLDIRSPGLGDTAMYLCATSSLSEAFFGQGTRLTVV.